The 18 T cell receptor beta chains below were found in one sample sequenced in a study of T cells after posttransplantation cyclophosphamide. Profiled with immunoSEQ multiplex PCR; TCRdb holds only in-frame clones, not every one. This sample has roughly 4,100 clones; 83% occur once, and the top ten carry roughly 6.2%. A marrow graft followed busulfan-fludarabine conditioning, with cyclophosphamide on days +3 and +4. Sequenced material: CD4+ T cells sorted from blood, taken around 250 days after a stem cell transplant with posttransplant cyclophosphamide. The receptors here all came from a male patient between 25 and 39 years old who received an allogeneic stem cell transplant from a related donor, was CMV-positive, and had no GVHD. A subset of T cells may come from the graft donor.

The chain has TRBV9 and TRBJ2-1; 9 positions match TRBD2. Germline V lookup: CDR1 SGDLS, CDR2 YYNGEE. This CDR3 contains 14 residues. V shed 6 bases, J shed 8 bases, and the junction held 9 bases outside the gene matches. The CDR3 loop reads CASTGTSMGDEQFF. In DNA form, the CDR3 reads TGTGCCAGCACTGGGACTAGCATGGGCGATGAGCAGTTCTTC.

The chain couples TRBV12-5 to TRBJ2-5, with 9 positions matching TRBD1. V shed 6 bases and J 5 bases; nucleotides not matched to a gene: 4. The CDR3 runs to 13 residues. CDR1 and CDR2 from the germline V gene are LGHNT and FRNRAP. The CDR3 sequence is CASGQGAWETQYF. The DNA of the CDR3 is TGTGCTAGTGGACAGGGGGCCTGGGAGACCCAGTACTTC. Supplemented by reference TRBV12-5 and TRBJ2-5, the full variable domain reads DARVTQTPRHKVTEMGQEVTMRCQPILGHNTVFWYRQTMMQGLELLAYFRNRAPLDDSGMPKDRFSAEMPDATLATLKIQPSEPRDSAVYFCASGQGAWETQYFGPGTRLLVL.

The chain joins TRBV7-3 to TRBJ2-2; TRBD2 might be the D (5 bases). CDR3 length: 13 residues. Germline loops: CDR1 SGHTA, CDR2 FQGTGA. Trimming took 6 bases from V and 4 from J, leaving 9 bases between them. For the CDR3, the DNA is TGTGCCAGCAGGGTGGAGGCCACCGGGGAGCTGTTTTTT. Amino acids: CASRVEATGELFF. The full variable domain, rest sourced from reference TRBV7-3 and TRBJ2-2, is GAGVSQTPSNKVTEKGKYVELRCDPISGHTALYWYRQSLGQGPEFLIYFQGTGAADDSGLPNDRFFAVRPEGSVSTLKIQRTERGDSAVYLCASRVEATGELFFGEGSRLTVL.

Here the CDR3 reads CASSLTASGGEGQYF. Here the CDR3 DNA reads TGTGCCAGCAGCTTAACGGCTAGCGGGGGCGAAGGGCAGTACTTC. The J gene is TRBJ2-7, the V gene TRBV7-3; 10 bases match TRBD2. The CDR3 runs 15 residues. The V gene's germline CDR1 is SGHTA and CDR2 FQGTGA. V gave up 0 bases and J gave up 9 bases; unmatched junction bases: 8.

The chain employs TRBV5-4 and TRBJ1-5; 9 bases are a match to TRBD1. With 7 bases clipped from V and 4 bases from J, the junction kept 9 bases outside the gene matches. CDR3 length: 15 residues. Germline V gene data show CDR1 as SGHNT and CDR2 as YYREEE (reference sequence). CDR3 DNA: TGTGCCAGCCCAAGGTACAGGGGGCTGAATCAGCCCCAGCATTTT. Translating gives CASPRYRGLNQPQHF.

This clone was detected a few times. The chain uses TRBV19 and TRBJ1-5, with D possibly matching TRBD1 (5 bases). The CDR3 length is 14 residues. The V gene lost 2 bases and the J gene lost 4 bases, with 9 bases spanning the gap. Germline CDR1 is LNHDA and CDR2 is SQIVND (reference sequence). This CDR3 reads CASSIQGANQPQHF. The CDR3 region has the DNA TGTGCCAGTAGTATACAGGGTGCAAATCAGCCCCAGCATTTT.

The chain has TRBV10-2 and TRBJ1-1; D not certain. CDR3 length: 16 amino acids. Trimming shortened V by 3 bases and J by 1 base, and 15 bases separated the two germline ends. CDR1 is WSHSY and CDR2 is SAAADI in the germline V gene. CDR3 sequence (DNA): TGCGCCAGCAGTGACCCGGGAGGCCTCGGGAACACTGAAGCTTTCTTT. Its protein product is CASSDPGGLGNTEAFF.

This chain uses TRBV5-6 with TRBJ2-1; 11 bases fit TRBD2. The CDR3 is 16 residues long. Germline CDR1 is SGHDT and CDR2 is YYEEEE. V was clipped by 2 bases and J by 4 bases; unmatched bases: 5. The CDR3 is CASSFYGTSGYNEQFF. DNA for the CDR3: TGTGCCAGCAGCTTCTATGGGACTAGCGGTTACAATGAGCAGTTCTTC. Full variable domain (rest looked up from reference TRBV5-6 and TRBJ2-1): DAGVTQSPTHLIKTRGQQVTLRCSPKSGHDTVSWYQQALGQGPQFIFQYYEEEERQRGNFPDRFSGHQFPNYSSELNVNALLLGDSALYLCASSFYGTSGYNEQFFGPGTRLTVL.

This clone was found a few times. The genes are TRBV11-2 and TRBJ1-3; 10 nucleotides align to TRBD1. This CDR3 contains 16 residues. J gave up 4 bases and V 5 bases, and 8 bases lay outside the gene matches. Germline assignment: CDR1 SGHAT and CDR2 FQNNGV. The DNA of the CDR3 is TGTGCCAGCAGCCAAAGGACAGGGGGGTTCGGAAACACCATATATTTT. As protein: CASSQRTGGFGNTIYF.

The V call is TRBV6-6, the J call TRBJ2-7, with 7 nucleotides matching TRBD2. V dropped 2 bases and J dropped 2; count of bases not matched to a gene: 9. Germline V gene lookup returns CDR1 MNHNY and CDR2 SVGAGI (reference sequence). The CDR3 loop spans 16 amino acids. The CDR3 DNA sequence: TGTGCCAGCAGTTACGTGGTCCTAGCGGAAACCTACGAGCAGTACTTC. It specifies CASSYVVLAETYEQYF.

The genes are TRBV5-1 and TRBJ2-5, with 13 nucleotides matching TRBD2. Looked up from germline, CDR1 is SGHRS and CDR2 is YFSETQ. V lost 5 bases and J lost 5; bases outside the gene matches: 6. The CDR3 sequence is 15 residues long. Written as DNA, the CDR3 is TGCGCCAGCAGTTGGACTAGCGGGAGTACGGAGACCCAGTACTTC. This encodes CASSWTSGSTETQYF.

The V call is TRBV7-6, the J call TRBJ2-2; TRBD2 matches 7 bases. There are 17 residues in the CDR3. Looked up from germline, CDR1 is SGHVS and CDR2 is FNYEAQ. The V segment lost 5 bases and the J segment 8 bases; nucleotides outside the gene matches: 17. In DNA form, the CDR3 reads TGTGCCAGCAGCCCGACGTCGTCGACTAGCTTGGCGGGGGAGCTGTTTTTT. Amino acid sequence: CASSPTSSTSLAGELFF.

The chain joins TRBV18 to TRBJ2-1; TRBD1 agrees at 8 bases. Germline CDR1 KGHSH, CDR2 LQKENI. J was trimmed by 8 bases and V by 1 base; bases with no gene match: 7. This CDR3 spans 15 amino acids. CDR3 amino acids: CASSPQSAGGDEQFF. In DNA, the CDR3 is TGTGCCAGCTCACCACAGTCGGCAGGGGGCGATGAGCAGTTCTTC.

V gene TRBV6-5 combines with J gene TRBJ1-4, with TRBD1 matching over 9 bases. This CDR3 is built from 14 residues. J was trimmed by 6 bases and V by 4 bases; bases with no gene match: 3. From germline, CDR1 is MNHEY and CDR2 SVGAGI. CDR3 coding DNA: TGTGCCAGCAGTTCCAGACAGGGGGATGAAAAACTGTTTTTT. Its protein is CASSSRQGDEKLFF.

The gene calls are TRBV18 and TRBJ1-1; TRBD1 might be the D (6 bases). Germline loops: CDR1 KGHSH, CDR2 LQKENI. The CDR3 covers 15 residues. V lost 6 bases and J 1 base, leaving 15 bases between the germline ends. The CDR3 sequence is CASSLEQGWNTEAFF. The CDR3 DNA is TGTGCCAGCTCCCTTGAACAGGGTTGGAACACTGAAGCTTTCTTT.

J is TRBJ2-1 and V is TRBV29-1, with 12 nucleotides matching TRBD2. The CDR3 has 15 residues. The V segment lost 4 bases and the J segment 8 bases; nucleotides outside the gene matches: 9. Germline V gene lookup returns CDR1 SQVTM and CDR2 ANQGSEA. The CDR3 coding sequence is TGCAGCGTTGGAGGCTCGACTAGCGGGGGATATGAGCAGTTCTTC. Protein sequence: CSVGGSTSGGYEQFF.

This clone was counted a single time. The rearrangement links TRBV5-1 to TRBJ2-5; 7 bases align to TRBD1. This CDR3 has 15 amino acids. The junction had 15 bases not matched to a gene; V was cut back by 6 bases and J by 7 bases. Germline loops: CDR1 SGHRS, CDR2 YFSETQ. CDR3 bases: TGCGCCAGCACGGTCGGGACAGCCGCACAGGGGACCCAGTACTTC. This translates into CASTVGTAAQGTQYF.

CDR3 nucleotides: TGTGCCAGCAGGGACACCTCCTACGAGCAGTACTTC. It is translated as CASRDTSYEQYF. This rearrangement joins TRBV2 to TRBJ2-7; D possibly corresponds to TRBD1 (5 bases). Trimming cost V 6 bases and J 0 bases, with 6 bases left between them. This CDR3 has 12 amino acids. Per germline, CDR1 SNHLY and CDR2 FYNNEI.